These T cell receptor beta chains were read from a single sample in a study of neurological immune-mediated disorders. In TCRdb, the 5' RACE reads were re-called with MiXCR into one record per CDR3 protein. The data hold 60,000 to 70,000 distinct CDR3 sequences, with roughly 5% observed a single time. The specimen sequenced was PBMCs. These receptors were obtained from a human donor with multiple sclerosis. The donor label of this sample is uncertain. The CDR3 runs from the conserved cysteine through the conserved F or W. The D gene is left open where the match is weak. Size is stated for part of the rows, as once, few or many counts, or as a class when the clone is expanded.

v_gene,abundance,j_gene,d_gene,CDR3aa,CDR3nt
TRBV5-1,many,TRBJ2-7,.,CASSLGAARGGREQYF,TGCGCCAGCAGCTTGGGGGCGGCGAGGGGTGGAAGGGAGCAGTACTTC
TRBV5-1,many,TRBJ1-1,.,CASSLRVGTEAFF,TGCGCCAGCAGCCTCAGGGTTGGCACTGAAGCTTTCTTT
TRBV4-1,many,TRBJ2-1,.,CASSQGLWVVEQFF,TGCGCCAGCAGCCAAGGGTTGTGGGTGGTTGAGCAGTTCTTC
TRBV15,many,TRBJ2-7,.,CATSFDRSSYEQYF,TGTGCCACCAGTTTCGACCGAAGCTCCTACGAGCAGTACTTC
TRBV20-1,many,TRBJ1-1,.,CSAPTRGSTEAFF,TGCAGTGCTCCTACCAGGGGCAGCACTGAAGCTTTCTTT
TRBV3-1,many,TRBJ2-1,TRBD1,CASSQQGAYNEQFF,TGTGCCAGCAGCCAACAGGGGGCCTACAATGAGCAGTTCTTC
TRBV2,.,TRBJ1-1,.,CASCQGFMNTEAFF,TGTGCCAGTTGCCAGGGTTTCATGAACACTGAAGCTTTCTTT
TRBV4-1,many,TRBJ2-5,.,CASSQGGKGQETQYF,TGCGCCAGCAGCCAAGGGGGAAAGGGCCAAGAGACCCAGTACTTC
TRBV7-9,many,TRBJ2-7,TRBD1,CASSNPRGRGTYEQYF,TGTGCCAGCAGTAATCCGAGGGGCAGGGGGACCTACGAGCAGTACTTC
TRBV5-5,many,TRBJ1-1,TRBD1,CASSLAKQGAFVGTEAFF,TGTGCCAGCAGCTTGGCGAAACAGGGGGCTTTCGTAGGCACTGAAGCTTTCTTT
TRBV5-1,many,TRBJ2-3,.,CASSFQGTDTQYF,TGCGCCAGCAGCTTCCAGGGAACAGATACGCAGTATTTT
TRBV5-1,.,TRBJ2-1,.,CASRTAQNEQFF,TGCGCCAGCAGAACGGCCCAAAATGAGCAGTTCTTC
TRBV5-1,many,TRBJ2-1,TRBD2,CASSFPPAGGDNEQFF,TGCGCCAGCAGCTTTCCGCCCGCGGGGGGGGACAATGAGCAGTTCTTC
TRBV18,many,TRBJ2-7,TRBD1,CASSPHSIPGQGLLEQYF,TGTGCCAGCTCACCCCACTCCATTCCGGGACAGGGTTTGTTGGAGCAGTACTTC
TRBV29-1,.,TRBJ2-1,.,CSVEEGRRSYNEQFF,TGCAGCGTTGAAGAAGGTCGAAGGTCCTACAATGAGCAGTTCTTC
TRBV7-2,many,TRBJ1-5,TRBD1,CASSFRQGDQPQHF,TGTGCCAGCAGCTTTCGACAGGGGGATCAGCCCCAGCATTTT
TRBV4-1,many,TRBJ2-3,.,CASSRPAEDTQYF,TGCGCCAGCAGCCGACCCGCGGAGGATACGCAGTATTTT
TRBV12-3/TRBV12-4,many,TRBJ1-1,TRBD1,CASTLQGAGTEAFF,TGTGCCAGCACCCTACAGGGGGCGGGCACTGAAGCTTTCTTT
TRBV20-1,many,TRBJ2-2,.,CSARDRRGTGELFF,TGCAGTGCTAGAGATCGCCGAGGTACCGGGGAGCTGTTTTTT
TRBV5-1,many,TRBJ2-7,TRBD1,CASSNTGGFYEQYF,TGCGCCAGCAGCAACACAGGGGGCTTCTACGAGCAGTACTTC
TRBV6-6,many,TRBJ1-5,TRBD1,CASIKGQGYNQPQHF,TGTGCCAGCATTAAAGGACAGGGTTACAATCAGCCCCAGCATTTT
TRBV2,many,TRBJ1-6,TRBD1,CASKTDRGGSPLHF,TGTGCCAGCAAAACTGACAGGGGTGGTTCACCCCTCCACTTT
TRBV11-2,few,TRBJ1-2,.,CASSLKAPTPGLGVGYGYTF,TGTGCCAGCAGCTTAAAAGCCCCCACGCCGGGACTGGGGGTAGGCTATGGCTACACCTTC
TRBV20-1,many,TRBJ1-5,.,CSARGGAFNQPQHF,TGCAGTGCTAGGGGCGGTGCCTTCAATCAGCCCCAGCATTTT
TRBV4-1,many,TRBJ1-5,.,CASSQDLTELNQPQHF,TGCGCCAGCAGCCAAGATTTGACAGAACTCAATCAGCCCCAGCATTTT